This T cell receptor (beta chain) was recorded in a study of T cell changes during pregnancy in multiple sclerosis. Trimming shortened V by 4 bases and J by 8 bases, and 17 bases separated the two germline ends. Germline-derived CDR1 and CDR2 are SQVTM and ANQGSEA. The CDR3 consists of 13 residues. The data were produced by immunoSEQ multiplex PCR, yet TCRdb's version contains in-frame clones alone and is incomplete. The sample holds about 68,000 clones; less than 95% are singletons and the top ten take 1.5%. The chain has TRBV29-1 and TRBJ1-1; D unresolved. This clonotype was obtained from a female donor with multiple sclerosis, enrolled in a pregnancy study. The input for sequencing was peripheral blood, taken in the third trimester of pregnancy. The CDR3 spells CSVVTQLWVEAFF. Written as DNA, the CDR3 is TGCAGCGTTGTTACACAGCTTTGGGTCGAAGCTTTCTTT. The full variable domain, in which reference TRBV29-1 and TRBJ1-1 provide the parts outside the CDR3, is SAVISQKPSRDICQRGTSLTIQCQVDSQVTMMFWYRQQPGQSLTLIATANQGSEATYESGFVIDKFPISRPNLTFSTLTVSNMSPEDSSIYLCSVVTQLWVEAFFGQGTRLTVV.